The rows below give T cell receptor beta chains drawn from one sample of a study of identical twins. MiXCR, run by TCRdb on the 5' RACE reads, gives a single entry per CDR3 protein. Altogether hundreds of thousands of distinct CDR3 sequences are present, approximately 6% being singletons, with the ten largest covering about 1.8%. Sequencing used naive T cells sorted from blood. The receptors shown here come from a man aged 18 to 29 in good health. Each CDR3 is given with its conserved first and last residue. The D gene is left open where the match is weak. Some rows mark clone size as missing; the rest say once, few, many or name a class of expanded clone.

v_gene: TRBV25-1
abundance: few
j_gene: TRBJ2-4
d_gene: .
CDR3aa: CASNRAGEYIQYF
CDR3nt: TGTGCCAGCAACCGTGCAGGGGAGTACATTCAGTACTTC

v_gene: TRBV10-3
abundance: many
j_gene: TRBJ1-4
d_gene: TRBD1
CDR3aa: CASGTGAANEKLFF
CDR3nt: TGTGCCAGCGGAACAGGGGCAGCTAATGAAAAACTGTTTTTT

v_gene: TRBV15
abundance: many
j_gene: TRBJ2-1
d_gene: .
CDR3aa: CATSSPDPISNNEQFF
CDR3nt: TGTGCCACCAGCAGCCCTGATCCCATCAGCAACAATGAGCAGTTCTTC

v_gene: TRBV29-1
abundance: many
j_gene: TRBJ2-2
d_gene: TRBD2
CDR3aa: CSVDPSGNTGELFF
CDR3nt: TGCAGCGTTGACCCTAGCGGGAACACCGGGGAGCTGTTTTTT

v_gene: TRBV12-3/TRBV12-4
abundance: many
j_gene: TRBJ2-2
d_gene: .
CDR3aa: CASSPSGIVTGELFF
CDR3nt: TGTGCCAGCAGTCCTTCCGGGATCGTTACCGGGGAGCTGTTTTTT

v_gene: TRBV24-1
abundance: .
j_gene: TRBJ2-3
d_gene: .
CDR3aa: CATSDFGTRNTDTQYF
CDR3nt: TGTGCCACCAGTGATTTTGGTACAAGAAACACAGATACGCAGTATTTT

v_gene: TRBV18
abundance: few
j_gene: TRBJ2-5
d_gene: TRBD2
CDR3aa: CASSPTSGLQETQYF
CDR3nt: TGTGCCAGCTCACCTACTAGCGGCCTCCAAGAGACCCAGTACTTC

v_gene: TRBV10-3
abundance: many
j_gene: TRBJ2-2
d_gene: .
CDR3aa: CAIRWTGTGELFF
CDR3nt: TGTGCCATCAGATGGACGGGCACCGGGGAGCTGTTTTTT

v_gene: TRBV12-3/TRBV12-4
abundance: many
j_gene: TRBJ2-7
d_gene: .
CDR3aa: CASTASSYEQYF
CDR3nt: TGTGCCAGCACTGCGAGCTCCTACGAGCAGTACTTC

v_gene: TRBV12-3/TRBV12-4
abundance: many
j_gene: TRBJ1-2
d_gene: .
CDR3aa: CASSPRQRNYGYTF
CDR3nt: TGTGCCAGCAGTCCAAGGCAGAGGAACTATGGCTACACCTTC

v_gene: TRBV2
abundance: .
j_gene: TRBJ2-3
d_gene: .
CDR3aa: CARRDRASGDTQYF
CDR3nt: TGTGCCAGAAGAGACCGAGCATCAGGGGATACGCAGTATTTT

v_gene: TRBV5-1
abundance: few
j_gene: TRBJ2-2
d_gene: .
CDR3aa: CASSLWESRTTGELFF
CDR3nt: TGCGCCAGCAGCTTGTGGGAGTCGCGGACCACCGGGGAGCTGTTTTTT

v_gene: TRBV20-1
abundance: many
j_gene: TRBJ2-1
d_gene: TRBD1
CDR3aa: CSAGTGGPRHNEQFF
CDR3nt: TGCAGTGCTGGTACAGGGGGCCCTCGACACAATGAGCAGTTCTTC

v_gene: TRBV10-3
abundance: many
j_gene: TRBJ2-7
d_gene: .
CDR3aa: CAIRQGGSYEQYF
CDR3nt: TGTGCCATTCGACAGGGAGGCTCCTACGAGCAGTACTTC

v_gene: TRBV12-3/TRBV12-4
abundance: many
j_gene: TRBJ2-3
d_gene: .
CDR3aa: CASSQGPRTDTQYF
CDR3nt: TGTGCCAGCAGTCAGGGACCGCGCACAGATACGCAGTATTTT

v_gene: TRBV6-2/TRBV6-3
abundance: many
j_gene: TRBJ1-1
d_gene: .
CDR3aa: CASSAGRLNTEAFF
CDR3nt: TGTGCCAGCAGCGCGGGACGGTTGAACACTGAAGCTTTCTTT

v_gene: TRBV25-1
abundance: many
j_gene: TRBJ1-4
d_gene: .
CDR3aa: CASSENRAGEKLFF
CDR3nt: TGTGCCAGCAGTGAGAACAGGGCGGGTGAAAAACTGTTTTTT

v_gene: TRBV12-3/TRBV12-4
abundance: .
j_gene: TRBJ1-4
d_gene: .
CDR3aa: CASSLPPGVRSSEKLFF
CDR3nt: TGTGCCAGCAGTTTACCCCCGGGAGTTCGTTCCTCTGAAAAACTGTTTTTT

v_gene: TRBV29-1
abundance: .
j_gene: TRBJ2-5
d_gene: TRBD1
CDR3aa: CSHPGTGRETQYF
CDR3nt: TGCAGCCATCCCGGGACAGGGCGTGAGACCCAGTACTTC

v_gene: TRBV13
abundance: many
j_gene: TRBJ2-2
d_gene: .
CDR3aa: CASSLVATGELFF
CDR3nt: TGTGCCAGCAGCTTAGTGGCCACCGGGGAGCTGTTTTTT

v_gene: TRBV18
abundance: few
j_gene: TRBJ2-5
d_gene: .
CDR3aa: CASSWGVETQYF
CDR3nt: TGTGCCAGCTCATGGGGTGTGGAGACCCAGTACTTC

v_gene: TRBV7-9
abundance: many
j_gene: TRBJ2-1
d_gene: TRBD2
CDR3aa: CASSLLAGGSNEQFF
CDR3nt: TGTGCCAGCAGCTTACTAGCGGGAGGCAGCAATGAGCAGTTCTTC

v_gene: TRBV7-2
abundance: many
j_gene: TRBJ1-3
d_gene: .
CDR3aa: CASSSATGVGNTIYF
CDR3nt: TGTGCCAGCAGCTCCGCGACCGGGGTTGGAAACACCATATATTTT

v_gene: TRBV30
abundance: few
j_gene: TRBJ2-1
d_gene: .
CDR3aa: CAWRSTVLNEQFF
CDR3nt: TGTGCCTGGCGTAGTACAGTCCTCAATGAGCAGTTCTTC

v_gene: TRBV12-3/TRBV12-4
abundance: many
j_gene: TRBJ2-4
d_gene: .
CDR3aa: CASSLERGNIQYF
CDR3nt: TGTGCCAGCAGTTTGGAGAGGGGAAACATTCAGTACTTC

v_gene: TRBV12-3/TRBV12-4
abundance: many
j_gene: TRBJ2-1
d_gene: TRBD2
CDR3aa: CASSSPLGLPVAGQFF
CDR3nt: TGTGCCAGCAGTTCCCCACTGGGACTGCCGGTAGCGGGGCAGTTCTTC

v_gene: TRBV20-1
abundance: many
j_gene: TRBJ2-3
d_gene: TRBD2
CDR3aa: CSAREMGGPPDTQYF
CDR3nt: TGCAGTGCTAGAGAGATGGGAGGGCCCCCAGATACGCAGTATTTT

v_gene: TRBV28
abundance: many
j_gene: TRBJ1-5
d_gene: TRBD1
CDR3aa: CASNGGQKVVQPQHF
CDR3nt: TGTGCCAGCAATGGGGGACAGAAAGTCGTTCAGCCCCAGCATTTT

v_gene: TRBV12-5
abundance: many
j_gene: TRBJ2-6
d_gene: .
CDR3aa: CASGFRPWQGATGANVLTF
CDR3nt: TGTGCTAGTGGTTTCCGTCCCTGGCAGGGAGCTACTGGGGCCAACGTCCTGACTTTC

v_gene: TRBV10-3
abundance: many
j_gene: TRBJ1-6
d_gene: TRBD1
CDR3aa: CAIRDRGSNSPLHF
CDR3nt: TGTGCCATCAGGGACAGGGGTAGTAATTCACCCCTCCACTTT

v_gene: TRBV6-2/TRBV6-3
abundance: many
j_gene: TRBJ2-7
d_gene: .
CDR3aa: CASSPWVPSYEQYF
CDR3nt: TGTGCCAGCAGTCCATGGGTCCCCTCTTACGAGCAGTACTTC

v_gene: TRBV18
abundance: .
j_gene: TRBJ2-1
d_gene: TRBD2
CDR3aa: CASSPNVGTSGTRSFF
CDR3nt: TGTGCCAGCTCACCAAACGTAGGGACTAGCGGGACTCGGTCGTTCTTC

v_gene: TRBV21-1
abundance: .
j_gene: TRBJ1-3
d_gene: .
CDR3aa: CASSRHRQGKGNTIYF
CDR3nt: TGTGCCAGCAGCCGCCACCGACAGGGGAAAGGAAACACCATATATTTT

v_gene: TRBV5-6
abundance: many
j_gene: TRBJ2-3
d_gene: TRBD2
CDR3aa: CASSVGEERGFSTDTQYF
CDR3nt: TGTGCCAGCAGCGTGGGAGAGGAGCGGGGATTTAGCACAGATACGCAGTATTTT

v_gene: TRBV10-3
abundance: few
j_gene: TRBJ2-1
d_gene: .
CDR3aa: CAISESDGDNEQFF
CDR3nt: TGTGCCATCAGTGAGTCAGACGGAGACAATGAGCAGTTCTTC

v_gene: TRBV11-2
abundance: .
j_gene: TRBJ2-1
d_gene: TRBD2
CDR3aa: CASSLDPSGSFREQFF
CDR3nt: TGTGCCAGCAGCTTAGACCCTAGCGGGAGTTTTAGGGAGCAGTTCTTC

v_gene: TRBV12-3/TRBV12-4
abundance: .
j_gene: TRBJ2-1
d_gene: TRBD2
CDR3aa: CASSPGVAGSFDEQFF
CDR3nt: TGTGCCAGCAGCCCCGGGGTAGCGGGATCTTTCGATGAGCAGTTCTTC

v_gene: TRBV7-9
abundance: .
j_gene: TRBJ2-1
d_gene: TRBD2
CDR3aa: CASSLQLLAGYYNEQFF
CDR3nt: TGTGCCAGCAGCTTACAGCTTCTAGCGGGATATTACAATGAGCAGTTCTTC

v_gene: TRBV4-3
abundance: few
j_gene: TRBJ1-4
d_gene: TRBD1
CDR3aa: CASSQLRTGGGKLFF
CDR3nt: TGCGCCAGCAGCCAATTAAGGACAGGGGGAGGAAAACTGTTTTTT

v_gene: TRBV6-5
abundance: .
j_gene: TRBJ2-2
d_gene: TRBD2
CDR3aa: CASSSPSGRKTGELFF
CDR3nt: TGTGCCAGCAGTTCTCCTAGCGGGAGGAAAACCGGGGAGCTGTTTTTT

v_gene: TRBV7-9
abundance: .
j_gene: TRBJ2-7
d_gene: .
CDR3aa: CASSSQGLQQYF
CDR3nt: TGTGCCAGCAGCTCCCAGGGGTTACAGCAGTACTTC

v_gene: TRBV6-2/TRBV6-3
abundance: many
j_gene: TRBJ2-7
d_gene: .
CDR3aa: CATLGGTYEQYF
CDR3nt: TGTGCCACCCTGGGCGGCACCTACGAGCAGTACTTC

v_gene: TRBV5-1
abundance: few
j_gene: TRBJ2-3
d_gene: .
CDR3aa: CASSSGLSTDTQYF
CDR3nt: TGCGCCAGCAGCTCGGGACTTAGCACAGATACGCAGTATTTT

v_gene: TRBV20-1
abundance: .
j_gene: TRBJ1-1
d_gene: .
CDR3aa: CSARVWGVRDGNTEAFF
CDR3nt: TGCAGTGCTAGAGTGTGGGGGGTTCGGGATGGGAACACTGAAGCTTTCTTT

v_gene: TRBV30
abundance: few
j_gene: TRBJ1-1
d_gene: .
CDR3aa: CAWSIGNTEAFF
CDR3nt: TGTGCCTGGAGTATCGGGAACACTGAAGCTTTCTTT

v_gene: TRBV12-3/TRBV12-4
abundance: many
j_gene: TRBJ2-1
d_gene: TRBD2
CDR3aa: CASTPPVAGASNEQFF
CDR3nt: TGTGCCAGCACTCCCCCCGTAGCGGGGGCTTCCAATGAGCAGTTCTTC

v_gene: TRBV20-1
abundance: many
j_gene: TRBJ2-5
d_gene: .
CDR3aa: CSARDSGVGGETQYF
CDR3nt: TGCAGTGCTAGAGATTCCGGGGTTGGTGGGGAGACCCAGTACTTC

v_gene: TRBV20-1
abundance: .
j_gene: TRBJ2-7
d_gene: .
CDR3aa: CSARGPTDSPGGEQYF
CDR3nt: TGCAGTGCCAGAGGCCCGACGGACTCCCCTGGTGGCGAGCAGTACTTC

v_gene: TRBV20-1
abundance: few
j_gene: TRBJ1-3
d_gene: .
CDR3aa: CSTTQAGNTIYF
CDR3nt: TGCAGTACGACACAGGCTGGAAACACCATATATTTT

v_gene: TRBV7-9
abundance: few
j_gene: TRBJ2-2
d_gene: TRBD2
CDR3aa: CAMPGGQRTGELFF
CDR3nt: TGTGCCATGCCGGGAGGGCAGCGCACCGGGGAGCTGTTTTTT

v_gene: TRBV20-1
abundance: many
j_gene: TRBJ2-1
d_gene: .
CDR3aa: CSASLGADYNEQFF
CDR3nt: TGCAGTGCTAGCCTTGGGGCGGACTACAATGAGCAGTTCTTC

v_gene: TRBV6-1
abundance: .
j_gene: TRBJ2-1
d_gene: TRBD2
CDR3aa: CASRKGTSGSYNEQFF
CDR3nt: TGTGCCAGCAGGAAGGGGACTAGCGGGTCCTACAATGAGCAGTTCTTC

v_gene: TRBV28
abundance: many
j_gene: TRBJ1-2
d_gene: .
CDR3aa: CASRPGPNPYGYTF
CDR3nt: TGTGCCAGCAGACCGGGACCTAACCCCTATGGCTACACCTTC

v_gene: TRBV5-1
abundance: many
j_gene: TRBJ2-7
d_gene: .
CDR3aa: CASGKQGYEQYF
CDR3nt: TGCGCCAGCGGAAAACAGGGTTACGAGCAGTACTTC

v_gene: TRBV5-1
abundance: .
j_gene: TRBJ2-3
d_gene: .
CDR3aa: CASSLGTARGEADTQYF
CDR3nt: TGCGCCAGCAGCTTGGGGACGGCCAGGGGTGAGGCGGATACGCAGTATTTT